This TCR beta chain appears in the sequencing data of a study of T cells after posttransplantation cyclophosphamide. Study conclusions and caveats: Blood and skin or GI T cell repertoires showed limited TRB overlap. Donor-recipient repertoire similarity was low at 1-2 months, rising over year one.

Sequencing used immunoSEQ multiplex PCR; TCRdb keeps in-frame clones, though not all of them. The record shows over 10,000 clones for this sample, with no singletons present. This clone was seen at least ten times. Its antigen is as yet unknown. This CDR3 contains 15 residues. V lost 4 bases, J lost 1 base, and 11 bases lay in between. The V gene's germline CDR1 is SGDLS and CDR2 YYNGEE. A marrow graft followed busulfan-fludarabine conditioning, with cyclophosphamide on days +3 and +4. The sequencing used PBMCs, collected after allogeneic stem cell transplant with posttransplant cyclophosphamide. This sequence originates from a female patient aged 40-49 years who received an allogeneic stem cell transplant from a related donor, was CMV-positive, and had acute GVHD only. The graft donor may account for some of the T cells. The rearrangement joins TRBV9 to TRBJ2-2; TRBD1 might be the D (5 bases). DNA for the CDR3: TGTGCCAGCAGCCCCCGGACAAGGAACACCGGGGAGCTGTTTTTT. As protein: CASSPRTRNTGELFF.